This TCR beta chain is drawn from a study of blood T cell repertoires in COVID-19 (dated by TCRdb to 2020 to 2021). Background on the whole study: Collaborator samples came from the United States, Italy and Spain and covered acute and convalescent phases of COVID-19. The prospective study material was composed of cDNA or gDNA derived from T cells, B-cell-depleted T cells, or PBMCs. Subjects who had been exposed to COVID-19, were actively infected with it, or had recovered from it provided the deeply sampled blood TCRbeta repertoires that made up the dataset. The repertoires were released in a freely available public database intended as a resource for research on the immune response to SARS-CoV-2. The samples were drawn from two sources: the first 160 participants of the ongoing ImmuneRACE study, and over 1,000 subjects contributed by 6 global collaborators. Nearly every sample came with metadata listing a de-identified subject ID, COVID-19 status, age in years and sex. HLA class I and class II types, where available, came from metadata supplied by the sample provider rather than from assay-based typing.

The germline V gene (reference sequence) gives CDR1 as LGHDT and CDR2 as YNNKEL. Counted from cysteine to phenylalanine, this CDR3 has 17 amino acids. The entry retains the CDR3 DNA only, 51 bases that are in frame from base 1. V has 2 bases trimmed and J has 0 bases trimmed; junction bases matching no gene number 7. Comments on this clone: Its target antigen remains unknown. Base qualities are missing; no much larger clone stands one base away.

Study-wide conclusions, independent of this receptor: How much clinical and demographic metadata was included differed by source and by participant, and the metadata was provided uncurated.

Participants in the prospective study were enrolled through a virtual design, were aged about 18 to 100 years, and lived in roughly 24 United States geographic areas. In the prospective study, cohorts were assigned on the basis of participant-reported clinical history obtained from a screening survey and a study questionnaire. Exposed participants had been in contact, within 2 weeks of entering the study, with a person who had a PCR-confirmed or clinician-diagnosed case of COVID-19. Mobile phlebotomists in the prospective study collected whole blood, serum and a nasopharyngeal or oropharyngeal swab from every participant. Over a roughly 2-month period, participants in the prospective study had the option of providing additional blood draws and questionnaires. Before DNA extraction, prospective study blood samples were shipped either frozen or at room temperature. TCRbeta CDR3 regions were amplified from genomic DNA by means of the immunoSEQ Assay, a bias-controlled multiplex PCR. Concerning the study's data processing: The number of nucleated cells in each sample was estimated by amplification of reference gene primers within the assay. To quantify the absolute abundance of each unique TCRbeta CDR3 rearrangement, sequence reads were collapsed and filtered. Productive Simpson clonality was computed per sample as the square root of Simpson's diversity index over productive rearrangements. Entries here come from immuneACCESS through TCRdb and include only in-frame sequences with V and J called. Some clones fail to appear in such tables; in the studies checked, an unresolved V gene covers under half of the shortfall, and the cause of the remainder is unknown. The V and J calls and clone size come from that table; D and trimming were worked out from the DNA. Present in this sample are about 300,000 clones, roughly 90% of which were seen just once. Of the sample, 2.5% to 3.5% is held by the ten largest clones.

Recombination connected TRBV3-1 (or the pseudogene TRBV3-2) to TRBJ2-5; 9 bases in the middle match TRBD1. Sequencing was performed on PBMCs or T cells enriched from blood (not recorded which). This receptor was identified in a woman between 45 and 60 years old who had been exposed to COVID-19. The nucleotide sequence is given as TGTGCCAGCAGCCAATATGGTCGGACAGGGGACCAAGAGACCCAGTACTTC. It codes for CASSQYGRTGDQETQYF.